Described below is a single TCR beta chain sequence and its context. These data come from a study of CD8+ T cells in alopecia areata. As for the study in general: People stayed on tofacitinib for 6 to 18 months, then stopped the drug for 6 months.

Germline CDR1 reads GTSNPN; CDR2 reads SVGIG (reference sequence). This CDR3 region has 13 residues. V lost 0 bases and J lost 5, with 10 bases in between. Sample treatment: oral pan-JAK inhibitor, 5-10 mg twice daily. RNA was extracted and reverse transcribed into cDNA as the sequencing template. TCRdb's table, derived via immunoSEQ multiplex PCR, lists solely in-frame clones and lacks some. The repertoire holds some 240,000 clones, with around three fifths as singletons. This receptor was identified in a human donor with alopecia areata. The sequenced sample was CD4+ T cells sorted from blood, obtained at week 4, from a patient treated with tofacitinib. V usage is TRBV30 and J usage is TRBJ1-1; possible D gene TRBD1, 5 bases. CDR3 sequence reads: CAWSVSSGTEAFF. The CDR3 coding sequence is TGTGCCTGGAGTGTTTCATCAGGGACTGAAGCTTTCTTT.